These T cell receptor beta chains were read from a single sample in a study of response to subunit inactivated influenza vaccine. TCRdb reprocessed the RT-PCR reads with MiXCR, giving one entry per CDR3 protein. The table has under 800,000 distinct CDR3 sequences, around 14% seen once. The specimen comprised PBMCs from blood, sampled less than 15 days before vaccination. Receptors were obtained from a man aged 50 to 59 who received an inactivated influenza vaccine. The CDR3 runs from the conserved cysteine through the conserved F or W. A D gene is named only where the DNA matches it firmly. Expanded clones get a size class; other rows say once, few or many, or leave the size out.

>TRBJ2-7|TRBV28|NA|few
CASKLISGEIYEQYF
TGTGCCAGCAAATTAATTTCAGGGGAGATCTACGAGCAGTACTTC
>TRBJ2-2|TRBV2|TRBD1|NA
CASSADRGLAGELFF
TGTGCCAGCAGTGCAGACAGGGGCTTGGCCGGGGAGCTGTTTTTT
>TRBJ2-5|TRBV4-3|NA|NA
CASSQDLLGETQYF
TGCGCCAGCAGCCAAGACCTCCTGGGGGAGACCCAGTACTTC
>TRBJ1-4|TRBV5-1|NA|few
CASSFGTAPNPTNEKLFF
TGCGCCAGCAGCTTCGGGACGGCTCCCAATCCAACTAATGAAAAACTGTTTTTT
>TRBJ2-6|TRBV7-2|NA|few
CASRPSASGANVLTF
TGTGCCAGCAGACCCTCGGCCTCTGGGGCCAACGTCCTGACTTTC
>TRBJ2-5|TRBV6-2/TRBV6-3|TRBD2|NA
CASSPGTSGGLRETQYF
TGTGCCAGCAGCCCAGGGACTAGCGGGGGACTACGAGAGACCCAGTACTTC
>TRBJ1-4|TRBV5-1|TRBD1|few
CASSLAPGGSTNEKLFF
TGCGCCAGCAGCTTGGCCCCAGGGGGCTCAACTAATGAAAAACTGTTTTTT
>TRBJ2-7|TRBV10-3|NA|many
CAIRRGSYEQYF
TGTGCCATCAGGCGGGGCTCCTACGAGCAGTACTTC
>TRBJ2-7|TRBV30|NA|NA
CAWSVRGTAETYEQYF
TGTGCCTGGAGTGTCCGCGGGACAGCCGAAACCTACGAGCAGTACTTC
>TRBJ1-4|TRBV7-3|TRBD1|NA
CASSLAQGDTTNEKLFF
TGTGCCAGCAGCTTAGCACAGGGGGATACAACTAATGAAAAACTGTTTTTT
>TRBJ1-1|TRBV6-2/TRBV6-3|TRBD1|NA
CASTGQVHTEAFF
TGTGCCAGCACCGGACAGGTCCACACTGAAGCTTTCTTT
>TRBJ2-2|TRBV4-3|TRBD1|many
CASSHGTGLAGELFF
TGCGCCAGCAGCCACGGGACAGGATTGGCCGGGGAGCTGTTTTTT
>TRBJ1-4|TRBV6-5|TRBD1|few
CASSSLDRGDEKLFF
TGTGCCAGCAGTTCACTGGACAGGGGGGACGAAAAACTGTTTTTT
>TRBJ2-3|TRBV14|NA|few
CASSTQSNTQYF
TGTGCCAGCAGCACACAGTCGAATACGCAGTATTTT
>TRBJ1-5|TRBV6-2/TRBV6-3|NA|NA
CASRLYSNQPQHF
TGTGCCAGCAGGCTTTATAGCAATCAGCCCCAGCATTTT
>TRBJ2-7|TRBV20-1|NA|NA
CSARGWGVFSNEQYF
TGCAGTGCTAGAGGATGGGGAGTTTTCTCCAACGAGCAGTACTTC
>TRBJ2-1|TRBV2|NA|NA
CASTELLDIPYNEQFF
TGTGCCAGCACTGAACTCTTGGATATCCCTTACAATGAGCAGTTCTTC
>TRBJ1-6|TRBV20-1|NA|few
CSARDYVGGQGSYNSPLHF
TGCAGTGCTAGAGATTACGTTGGGGGGCAGGGCTCCTATAATTCACCCCTCCACTTT
>TRBJ2-1|TRBV14|TRBD2|NA
CASSPYVGQSWTGTSGSVYNEQFF
TGTGCCAGCAGCCCTTACGTCGGACAGAGCTGGACGGGGACTAGCGGGAGCGTGTACAATGAGCAGTTCTTC
>TRBJ1-2|TRBV11-2|NA|NA
CASSADYVYGYTF
TGTGCCAGCAGCGCGGATTACGTCTATGGCTACACCTTC
>TRBJ2-2|TRBV24-1|TRBD1|NA
CATSDLPGTGHGELFF
TGTGCCACCAGTGATTTGCCCGGGACAGGGCACGGGGAGCTGTTTTTT
>TRBJ2-1|TRBV3-1|TRBD2|few
CASSLTSGRVYEQFF
TGTGCCAGCAGCCTTACTAGCGGGAGGGTCTATGAGCAGTTCTTC
>TRBJ1-2|TRBV7-9|TRBD1|many
CASSVRDRVGGYTF
TGTGCCAGCAGCGTCCGGGACAGGGTTGGCGGCTACACCTTC
>TRBJ2-5|TRBV5-6|TRBD1|many
CASSHNLDRGQETQYF
TGTGCCAGCAGCCACAATTTGGACAGGGGCCAAGAGACCCAGTACTTC
>TRBJ2-5|TRBV7-6|NA|NA
CASSFRQIQETQYF
TGTGCCAGCAGCTTTCGGCAGATACAAGAGACCCAGTACTTC
>TRBJ2-7|TRBV5-4|NA|NA
CASSEYSVMDGTYEQYF
TGTGCCAGCAGCGAATACAGTGTGATGGACGGGACCTACGAGCAGTACTTC
>TRBJ2-7|TRBV7-8|TRBD2|few
CASSFPGLGVHEQYF
TGTGCCAGCAGCTTCCCGGGACTAGGGGTCCACGAGCAGTACTTC
>TRBJ1-1|TRBV27|NA|NA
CASSFVPVRQAFF
TGTGCCAGCAGTTTTGTTCCGGTCAGGCAAGCTTTCTTT
>TRBJ2-7|TRBV12-3/TRBV12-4|NA|many
CASSLEQGFSYEQYF
TGTGCCAGCAGTTTAGAACAGGGTTTCTCCTACGAGCAGTACTTC
>TRBJ2-2|TRBV5-1|TRBD1|NA
CASSPGTGLIGELFF
TGCGCCAGCAGCCCTGGGACAGGGTTAATCGGGGAGCTGTTTTTT
>TRBJ2-2|TRBV5-1|NA|many
CASSPAGGTGELFF
TGCGCCAGCAGCCCGGCTGGGGGTACCGGGGAGCTGTTTTTT
>TRBJ2-7|TRBV20-1|NA|NA
CSASRGDRGYF
TGCAGTGCTAGTCGCGGGGACCGAGGTTACTTC
>TRBJ2-4|TRBV28|TRBD2|few
CASRAGLLAKNIQYF
TGTGCCAGCCGAGCGGGACTACTAGCCAAAAACATTCAGTACTTC
>TRBJ1-1|TRBV20-1|NA|many
CSAGRRNTEAFF
TGCAGTGCTGGGCGTAGAAACACTGAAGCTTTCTTT
>TRBJ2-1|TRBV28|NA|NA
CASSSTGTADNEQFF
TGTGCCAGCAGTTCCACCGGGACTGCCGACAACGAGCAGTTCTTC
>TRBJ2-6|TRBV29-1|NA|few
CSAQGSSGANVLTF
TGCAGCGCACAGGGTTCCTCTGGGGCCAACGTCCTGACTTTC
>TRBJ2-1|TRBV7-3|NA|many
CASSLLAGRAGEQFF
TGTGCCAGCAGCTTACTGGCAGGGCGAGCTGGAGAGCAGTTCTTC
>TRBJ2-1|TRBV20-1|NA|NA
CSAHTGRNSYNEQFF
TGCAGTGCTCATACGGGACGCAACTCCTACAATGAGCAGTTCTTC
>TRBJ2-3|TRBV20-1|NA|few
CSALTGTSTDTQYF
TGCAGTGCCCTGACAGGGACTAGCACAGATACGCAGTATTTT
>TRBJ2-1|TRBV6-2/TRBV6-3|TRBD2|few
CASSYVGGRTEQFF
TGTGCCAGCAGTTATGTCGGCGGGAGGACTGAGCAGTTCTTC
>TRBJ1-2|TRBV29-1|NA|few
CSASRDSLNYGYTF
TGCAGCGCATCCCGGGACTCCCTTAACTATGGCTACACCTTC
>TRBJ2-3|TRBV29-1|NA|many
CSVAQRSTDTQYF
TGCAGCGTTGCTCAGCGGAGCACAGATACGCAGTATTTT
>TRBJ1-2|TRBV6-2/TRBV6-3|NA|NA
CASSYQWLGGYTF
TGTGCCAGCAGTTATCAGTGGTTAGGCGGCTACACCTTC
>TRBJ2-4|TRBV9|NA|NA
CASSADDGQNIQYF
TGTGCCAGCAGCGCCGATGACGGGCAAAACATTCAGTACTTC
>TRBJ1-2|TRBV10-3|TRBD1|NA
CAISTGDGYTF
TGTGCCATCAGTACAGGGGATGGCTACACCTTC
>TRBJ1-1|TRBV5-6|NA|few
CASSFVGMNTEAFF
TGTGCCAGCAGCTTTGTAGGCATGAACACTGAAGCTTTCTTT
>TRBJ2-3|TRBV20-1|NA|few
CSARDLILAYTQYF
TGCAGTGCTAGAGATCTAATACTAGCTTATACGCAGTATTTT
>TRBJ2-1|TRBV2|TRBD1|few
CASVLTGGSEQFF
TGTGCCAGCGTTTTGACAGGGGGGAGTGAGCAGTTCTTC
>TRBJ2-1|TRBV6-2/TRBV6-3|TRBD2|NA
CASSYSAGTSVYNEQFF
TGTGCCAGCAGTTACTCAGCTGGGACTAGCGTCTACAATGAGCAGTTCTTC
>TRBJ2-6|TRBV6-2/TRBV6-3|NA|NA
CASSYRGTGANVLTF
TGTGCCAGCAGTTACCGGGGTACTGGGGCCAACGTCCTGACTTTC
>TRBJ1-1|TRBV29-1|TRBD1|many
CSVAGTANTEAFF
TGCAGCGTTGCTGGGACAGCGAACACTGAAGCTTTCTTT
>TRBJ1-2|TRBV3-1|TRBD1|NA
CASRLGTAGIYGYTF
TGTGCCAGCAGGCTCGGGACAGCCGGAATTTATGGCTACACCTTC
>TRBJ2-1|TRBV6-2/TRBV6-3|TRBD2|few
CASSYSITSGSRNEQFF
TGTGCCAGCAGTTACTCGATAACTAGCGGGAGTCGGAATGAGCAGTTCTTC
>TRBJ2-1|TRBV15|TRBD2|NA
CATSGLAGGTVGYNEQFF
TGTGCCACCAGCGGGTTAGCGGGAGGGACTGTTGGGTACAATGAGCAGTTCTTC
>TRBJ1-5|TRBV19|TRBD1|few
CASSILGQGIFFGNQPQHF
TGTGCCAGTAGTATTCTCGGACAGGGGATCTTTTTTGGAAATCAGCCCCAGCATTTT
>TRBJ2-3|TRBV10-3|TRBD2|few
CAISDLTSGKTDTQYF
TGTGCCATCAGTGACCTGACTAGCGGGAAGACAGATACGCAGTATTTT
>TRBJ2-1|TRBV4-3|TRBD2|few
CASSQDLGLEGKYYYNEQFF
TGCGCCAGCAGCCAAGATTTGGGACTAGAGGGGAAATATTACTACAATGAGCAGTTCTTC
>TRBJ2-1|TRBV5-1|TRBD1|few
CASSGQGVNEQFF
TGCGCCAGCAGCGGACAGGGGGTCAATGAGCAGTTCTTC
>TRBJ2-5|TRBV9|NA|few
CASSVSPSETQYF
TGTGCCAGCAGCGTATCCCCTTCTGAGACCCAGTACTTC
>TRBJ1-2|TRBV7-9|NA|NA
CASSPPTVLDGYTF
TGTGCCAGCAGCCCCCCCACCGTATTGGATGGCTACACCTTC